This is a list of T cell receptor beta chains from one sample in a study of CD8+CD57+ T cells in acquired aplastic anemia. Using its own MiXCR run on the reads, TCRdb lists one record per CDR3 protein. Of 86,000 or so distinct CDR3 sequences in the sample, under 50% were seen once. The sample consisted of sorted CD4+, CD8+, or CD8+CD57+ T cells (not recorded which) from PBMCs. The receptors were sampled from a human donor in good health, serving as a control. The CDR3 runs from the conserved cysteine through the conserved F or W. A D gene is named only where the DNA matches it firmly. Expanded clones get a size class; other rows say once, few or many, or leave the size out.

>-|TRBV19|TRBJ1-5|-
TGTGCCAGCGCTCTACCGGGACTTTTCTTGTCGACGAGCAATCAGCCCCAGCATTTT
CASALPGLFLSTSNQPQHF
>many|TRBV19|TRBJ1-1|-
TGTGCCAGTCTCCAGGACTCTAGGGGTACTGAAGCTTTCTTT
CASLQDSRGTEAFF
>few|TRBV25-1|TRBJ2-3|TRBD2
TGTGCCAGCAGTCCGGGAGGGGCGGGAGCCGCAGATACGCAGTATTTT
CASSPGGAGAADTQYF
>many|TRBV9|TRBJ1-5|-
TGTGCCAGCAGCGCCTCCCCGACACAGCCCCAGCATTTT
CASSASPTQPQHF
>many|TRBV2|TRBJ2-1|-
TGTGCCAGCAGTGATCCAAACTCGAGCTCCTACAATGAGCAGTTCTTC
CASSDPNSSSYNEQFF
>-|TRBV7-2|TRBJ2-5|-
TGTGCCAGCAGCTTAGCGGACCCCCCTCAAGGGACCCAGTACTTC
CASSLADPPQGTQYF
>many|TRBV9|TRBJ1-5|-
TGTGCCAGCAGCGTAGACCTTGGCAATCAGCCCCAGCATTTT
CASSVDLGNQPQHF
>many|TRBV12-3/TRBV12-4|TRBJ2-1|-
TGTGCCAGCAGTTTAGGCGGGAACTACAATGAGCAGTTCTTC
CASSLGGNYNEQFF
>-|TRBV7-8|TRBJ2-2|-
TGTGCCAGCTGTGCCGGGGAGCTGTTTTTT
CASCAGELFF
>-|TRBV19|TRBJ2-7|TRBD1
TGTGCCAGTAGGGGACAGGGTTTCCACGAGCAGTACTTC
CASRGQGFHEQYF
>few|TRBV12-3/TRBV12-4|TRBJ2-1|-
TGTGCCAGCAGTTACTCTATGGACAGAAGGTCTGAGCAGTTCTTC
CASSYSMDRRSEQFF
>many|TRBV20-1|TRBJ2-5|TRBD2
TGCAGTGCTAGAGAAGAGCGGGAGGCGAGGGAGACCCAGTACTTC
CSAREEREARETQYF
>-|TRBV25-1|TRBJ1-6|TRBD1
TGTGCCAGCAGTGAGTCGGACAGGGGAAATTCACCCCTCCACTTT
CASSESDRGNSPLHF
>-|TRBV15|TRBJ2-3|TRBD2
TGTGCCACCAGCGATAGCGGGGGGGCTTCCAGCACAGATACGCAGTATTTT
CATSDSGGASSTDTQYF
>many|TRBV24-1|TRBJ2-3|-
TGTGCCACCAGTGATAATGGGGAAGCAGATACGCAGTATTTT
CATSDNGEADTQYF
>-|TRBV7-2|TRBJ1-2|TRBD1
TGTGCCAGCAGCACAGGGGGCGGTGGCTACACCTTC
CASSTGGGGYTF
>-|TRBV24-1|TRBJ1-5|-
TGTGCCACCAGTGATTTTCTAAGACAGCCCCAGCATTTT
CATSDFLRQPQHF
>-|TRBV14|TRBJ1-1|-
TGTGCCAGCAGCCAAGGGGCCTCAAAGTCCTGGGAGGCTGAAGCTTTCTTT
CASSQGASKSWEAEAFF
>-|TRBV2|TRBJ1-5|TRBD1
TGTGCCAGCAGTCGACAGGGGGAAGGGTCCGTGGATTTT
CASSRQGEGSVDF
>many|TRBV7-2|TRBJ1-5|-
TGTGCCAGCAGCTTAGGAGGGGTGAATCAGCCCCAGCATTTT
CASSLGGVNQPQHF
>-|TRBV9|TRBJ1-1|-
TGTGCCAGCAGCGTAGGCTTCGGTGAAGCTTTCTTT
CASSVGFGEAFF
>-|TRBV20-1|TRBJ2-7|TRBD1
TGCAGTGCTAGAGACGGAGACAGGGGGCTTGGCGAGCAGTACTTC
CSARDGDRGLGEQYF
>-|TRBV29-1|TRBJ1-1|-
TGCAGCGTTGACGGACGCTACGAAGCTTTCTTT
CSVDGRYEAFF
>-|TRBV10-3|TRBJ2-7|-
TGTGCCATCGGTGAGAGCTCCTACGAGCAGTACTTC
CAIGESSYEQYF
>few|TRBV15|TRBJ2-5|-
TGTGCCACCAGCAGCCACACCTTCCAAGAGACCCAGTACTTC
CATSSHTFQETQYF
>few|TRBV25-1|TRBJ2-3|TRBD2
TGTGCCAGCAGTGCCCTAGCGGGAGGGAACACAGATACGCAGTATTTT
CASSALAGGNTDTQYF
>-|TRBV6-1|TRBJ2-5|-
TGTGCCAGCAGTGAAGGACAGGATCAAGAGACCCAGTACTTC
CASSEGQDQETQYF
>few|TRBV18|TRBJ1-5|-
TGTGCCAGCTCGTCCGACGGAAGCAATCAGCCCCAGCATTTT
CASSSDGSNQPQHF
>many|TRBV19|TRBJ2-2|-
TGTGCCAGTAGTATAGATCTGGGGGAGCTGTTTTTT
CASSIDLGELFF
>few|TRBV28|TRBJ2-7|-
TGTGCCAGCAGCCCGTCGGCGACCACTTCGCAGGGGTACGAGCAGTACTTC
CASSPSATTSQGYEQYF
>-|TRBV5-6|TRBJ1-4|-
TGTGCCAGCAGCTTGGAACGGGGTAATGAAAAACCGTTTTTT
CASSLERGNEKPFF
>-|TRBV15|TRBJ2-1|TRBD2
TGTGCCACCAGCAGAGATAGCGGGGTCATGTTCTTC
CATSRDSGVMFF
>many|TRBV2|TRBJ2-7|-
TGTGCCAGCAGTTCGACTTCAATACAGGGAAGCTCCTACGAGCAGTACTTC
CASSSTSIQGSSYEQYF
>once|TRBV6-5|TRBJ2-7|TRBD1
TGTGCCAGCAGTTCGGACAGGATACCCTACGAGCAGTACTTC
CASSSDRIPYEQYF
>once|TRBV15|TRBJ2-1|TRBD1
TGTGCCACCAGCACCGGGACAGGGGGTAGGAATGAGCAGTTCTTC
CATSTGTGGRNEQFF
>-|TRBV9|TRBJ2-3|TRBD2
TGTGCCGGCAGCGTAGTCGCGGGGGGTGGAGATACGCGGTATTTT
CAGSVVAGGGDTRYF
>-|TRBV24-1|TRBJ1-2|TRBD1
TGTGCCACCAGTGATCGACAGGGTTATGGCTACACCTTC
CATSDRQGYGYTF
>-|TRBV7-9|TRBJ2-3|-
TGTGCCAGCAGCTTAGACAGGGATACGCAGTATTTT
CASSLDRDTQYF
>-|TRBV7-2|TRBJ2-7|-
TGTGCCAGCAGCTTAGGGAAGGGTTGGTACGAGCAGTACTTC
CASSLGKGWYEQYF
>few|TRBV24-1|TRBJ2-3|TRBD1
TGTGCCACCAGTGATGCCCGGGACAGGGGCACAGATACGCAGTATTTT
CATSDARDRGTDTQYF
>many|TRBV10-1|TRBJ2-1|-
TGCGCCAGCAGTGAGTCGATGGCCCGCTGGAATGAGCAGTTCTTC
CASSESMARWNEQFF
>many|TRBV9|TRBJ1-2|-
TGTGCCAGCAGCGCCAACCGGGGCCTAAACTATGGCTACACCTTC
CASSANRGLNYGYTF
>-|TRBV19|TRBJ1-4|TRBD1
TGTGCCAGTAGTAACAGGGGGCGAGATGAAAAACTGTTTTTT
CASSNRGRDEKLFF
>once|TRBV11-1|TRBJ2-7|-
TGTGCCAGCAGCTCCCGGGTGAGTGCGTTACTGGACGAGCAGTACTTC
CASSSRVSALLDEQYF
>many|TRBV7-9|TRBJ1-1|-
TGTGCCAGCAGCTTATCTTGGACGGGGAACACTGAAGCTTTCTTT
CASSLSWTGNTEAFF
>many|TRBV24-1|TRBJ1-1|-
TGTGCCATCAGGTCCAGATGGAACACTGAAGCTTTCTTT
CAIRSRWNTEAFF
>many|TRBV6-1|TRBJ1-2|-
TGTGCCAGCAGTGTAGGGGAGGTCCGGGGCTACACCTTC
CASSVGEVRGYTF
>-|TRBV7-2|TRBJ2-2|-
TGTGCCAGCAGCCTCCACAAGGACGGGGAGCTGTTTTTT
CASSLHKDGELFF